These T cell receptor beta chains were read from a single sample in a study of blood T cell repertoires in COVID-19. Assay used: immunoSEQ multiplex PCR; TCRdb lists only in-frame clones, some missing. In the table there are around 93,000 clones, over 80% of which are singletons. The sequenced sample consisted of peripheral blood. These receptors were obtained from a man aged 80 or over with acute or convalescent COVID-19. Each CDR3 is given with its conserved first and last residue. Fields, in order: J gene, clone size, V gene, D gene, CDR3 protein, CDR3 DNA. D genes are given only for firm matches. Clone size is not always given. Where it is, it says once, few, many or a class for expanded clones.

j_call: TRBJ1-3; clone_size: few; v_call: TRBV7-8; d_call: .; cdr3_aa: CASSLGSFHSGNTIYF; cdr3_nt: TGTGCCAGCAGCTTAGGAAGCTTCCACTCTGGAAACACCATATATTTT
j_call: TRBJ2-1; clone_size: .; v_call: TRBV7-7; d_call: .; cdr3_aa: CASSRGGDSSEQFF; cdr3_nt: TGTGCTAGCAGCAGGGGCGGGGACTCTAGTGAGCAGTTCTTC
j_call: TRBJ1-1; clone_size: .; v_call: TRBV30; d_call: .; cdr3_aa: CAWSFRPSDSLNTEAFF; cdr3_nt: TGTGCCTGGAGTTTCCGCCCCTCAGACAGCCTGAACACTGAAGCTTTCTTT
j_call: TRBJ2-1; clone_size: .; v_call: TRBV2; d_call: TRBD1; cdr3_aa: CASSEYRGSEQFF; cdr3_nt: TGTGCCAGCAGTGAATACAGGGGCAGTGAGCAGTTCTTC
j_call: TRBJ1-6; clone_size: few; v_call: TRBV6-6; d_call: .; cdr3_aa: CASSSGGNYNSPLHF; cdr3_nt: TGTGCCAGCAGTTCCGGAGGGAACTATAATTCACCCCTCCACTTT
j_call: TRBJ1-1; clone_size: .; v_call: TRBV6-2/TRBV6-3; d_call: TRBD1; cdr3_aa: CASSPMTGGASEAFF; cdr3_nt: TGTGCCAGCAGCCCAATGACAGGGGGCGCATCGGAAGCTTTCTTT
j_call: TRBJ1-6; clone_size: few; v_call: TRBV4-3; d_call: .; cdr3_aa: CASSQDDSSYNSPLHF; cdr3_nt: TGCGCCAGCAGCCAAGATGACAGCTCCTATAATTCACCCCTCCACTTT
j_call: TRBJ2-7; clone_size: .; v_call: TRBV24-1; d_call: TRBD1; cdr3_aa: CATSSGTGSHEQYF; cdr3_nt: TGTGCCACCAGCTCCGGGACAGGGAGCCACGAGCAGTACTTC
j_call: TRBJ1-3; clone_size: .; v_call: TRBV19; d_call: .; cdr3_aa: CASSTLLGPGNTIYF; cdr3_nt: TGTGCCAGTAGTACACTCCTTGGGCCTGGAAACACCATATATTTT
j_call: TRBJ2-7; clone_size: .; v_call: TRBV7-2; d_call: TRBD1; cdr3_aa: CASSKSGGQGYEQYF; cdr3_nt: TGTGCCAGCAGCAAGTCAGGGGGACAGGGGTACGAGCAGTACTTC
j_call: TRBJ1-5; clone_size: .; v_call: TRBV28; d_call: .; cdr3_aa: CASKGAGQAQPQHF; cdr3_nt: TGTGCCAGCAAAGGTGCAGGGCAGGCTCAGCCCCAGCATTTT
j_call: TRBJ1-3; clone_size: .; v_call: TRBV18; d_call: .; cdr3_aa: CASSSQGTGNTIYF; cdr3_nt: TGTGCCAGCTCATCCCAGGGAACTGGAAACACCATATATTTT
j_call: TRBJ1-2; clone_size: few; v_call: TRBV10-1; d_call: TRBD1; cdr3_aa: CASSLTGSYGYTF; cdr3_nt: TGCGCCAGCAGCCTGACAGGGAGCTATGGCTACACCTTC
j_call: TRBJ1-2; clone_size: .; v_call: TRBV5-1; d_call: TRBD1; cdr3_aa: CASSSDRAGVGYTF; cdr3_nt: TGCGCCAGCAGCTCGGACAGGGCGGGGGTTGGCTACACCTTC
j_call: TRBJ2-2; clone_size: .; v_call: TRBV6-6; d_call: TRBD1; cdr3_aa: CASKRTGNTGELFF; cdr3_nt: TGTGCCAGTAAAAGGACAGGCAACACCGGGGAGCTGTTTTTT
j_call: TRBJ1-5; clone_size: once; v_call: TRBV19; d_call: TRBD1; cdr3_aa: CASSRGAGGGIGQPQHF; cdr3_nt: TGTGCCAGTTCGAGGGGGGCAGGGGGCGGAATTGGTCAGCCCCAGCATTTT
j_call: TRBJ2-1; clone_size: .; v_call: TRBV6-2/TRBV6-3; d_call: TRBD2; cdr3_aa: CASSSTSGNLDEQFF; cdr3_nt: TGTGCCAGCAGTTCGACTAGCGGGAATTTAGATGAGCAGTTCTTC
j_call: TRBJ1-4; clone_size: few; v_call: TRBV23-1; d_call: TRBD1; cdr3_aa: CASSQEGAGREKLFF; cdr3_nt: TGCGCCAGCAGTCAAGAGGGGGCAGGGAGAGAAAAACTGTTTTTT
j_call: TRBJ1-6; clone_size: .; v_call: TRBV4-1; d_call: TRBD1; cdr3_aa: CASSHEPTGNSPLHF; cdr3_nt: TGCGCCAGCAGCCATGAGCCGACAGGGAATTCACCCCTCCACTTT
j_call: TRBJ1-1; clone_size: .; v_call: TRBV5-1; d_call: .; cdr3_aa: CASSAQGNTEAFF; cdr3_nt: TGCGCCAGCAGCGCTCAGGGGAACACTGAAGCTTTCTTT